This TCR beta chain was captured by sequencing in a study of T cell responses to AZD1222 COVID-19 vaccine. On the study more broadly: Second-dose schedules of about 4 or about 12 weeks were combined.

V was pared by 5 bases and J by 6 bases, with 12 bases of the junction left unmatched. Germline CDR1 and CDR2: MNHEY and SVGAGI. The CDR3 contains 15 residues. The count of this clone is one. Some clones are missing from TCRdb's copy, which holds only in-frame ones; the method was immunoSEQ multiplex PCR. The sample shows approximately 180,000 clones, approximately 92% of them seen only once. This clonotype was obtained from an adult in good health. The V and J genes are TRBV6-5 and TRBJ1-2; 7 bases fit TRBD1. The source material was peripheral blood, sampled on day 0 of AZD1222 vaccination. In nucleotides, the CDR3 is TGTGCCAGCAGTCCCGCGGGAGGGGGCAAAGATGGCTACACCTTC. Protein: CASSPAGGGKDGYTF.